These 10 T cell receptor beta chains came from one sample sequenced in a study of T cell changes during pregnancy in multiple sclerosis. This table comes from immunoSEQ multiplex PCR, and its TCRdb copy is limited to in-frame clones, with some not included. The sample contains tens of thousands of clones, roughly 92% of which appear only once. Material for sequencing was peripheral blood. The source is a female donor with multiple sclerosis, enrolled in a pregnancy study.

The chain combines TRBV30 with TRBJ1-2; unclear D gene. Per the germline V gene, CDR1 is GTSNPN and CDR2 is SVGIG (reference sequence). Trimming removed 2 bases at V and 2 bases at J, with 12 bases between. This CDR3 is 14 amino acids long. The CDR3 bases are TGTGCCTGGAGTAACGTACAGACAAACTATGGCTACACCTTC. Its protein is CAWSNVQTNYGYTF.

The rearrangement uses TRBV29-1 and TRBJ2-1; 7 bases align to TRBD2. Looked up from germline, CDR1 is SQVTM and CDR2 is ANQGSEA. Trimming removed 6 bases from V and 4 bases from J; junction bases left unmatched: 3. The CDR3 totals 12 residues. This CDR3 reads CSVGLEYNEQFF. CDR3 sequence (DNA): TGCAGCGTCGGACTAGAGTACAATGAGCAGTTCTTC.

This clone was detected only once. V is TRBV5-4 and J is TRBJ2-7, with TRBD2 matching 11 bases. CDR1 is SGHNT and CDR2 is YYREEE in the germline V gene (reference sequence). This CDR3 contains 16 residues. Losses at the gene ends were 4 bases for V and 3 bases for J; bases not matched to a gene: 9. CDR3 in amino acids: CASSRGGSGRGYEQYF. CDR3 DNA sequence: TGTGCCAGCAGCCGCGGAGGTAGCGGGAGGGGCTACGAGCAGTACTTC.

The chain links TRBV2 to TRBJ2-6, with 9 bases fitting TRBD1. The V gene end was trimmed by 7 bases and the J gene end by 4 bases; junction bases not matched to a gene: 14. The CDR3 covers 18 residues. Germline lookup yields CDR1 SNHLY and CDR2 FYNNEI. The CDR3, as DNA: TGTGCCAGCACCCCGGGACAGGGCTTTCCTCCCGGGGCCAACGTCCTGACTTTC. This translates into CASTPGQGFPPGANVLTF.

Only a few counts were recorded for this clone. The V gene is TRBV28, the J gene TRBJ2-5; 10 nucleotides match TRBD2. Germline CDR1 is MDHEN and CDR2 is SYDVKM. V shed 8 bases, J shed 4 bases, and the junction held 10 bases outside the gene matches. The CDR3 loop spans 15 amino acids. This CDR3 reads CASVISGRFRETQYF. The CDR3 bases are TGTGCCAGCGTTATTAGCGGGAGGTTTCGAGAGACCCAGTACTTC.

The rearrangement links TRBV6-1 to TRBJ1-6, with 8 bases that match TRBD1. This CDR3 has 13 residues. Germline loops: CDR1 MNHNS, CDR2 SASEGT. CDR3: CAGQDSYNSPLHF. In nucleotides, the CDR3 is TGTGCGGGACAGGACTCCTATAATTCACCCCTCCACTTT.

J is TRBJ1-5 and V is TRBV2, with TRBD1 as a possible D gene (6 bases). Germline values: CDR1 SNHLY, CDR2 FYNNEI. The ends were cut back, 6 bases at V and 1 base at J, with 22 bases in the middle. The CDR3 extends over 18 amino acids. CDR3 nucleotides: TGTGCCAGCAGGCTTCCCTTGGGGGCACCGGAAAGCAATCAGCCCCAGCATTTT. Translated, it gives CASRLPLGAPESNQPQHF. Full variable domain (rest looked up from reference TRBV2 and TRBJ1-5): EPEVTQTPSHQVTQMGQEVILRCVPISNHLYFYWYRQILGQKVEFLVSFYNNEISEKSEIFDDQFSVERPDGSNFTLKIRSTKLEDSAMYFCASRLPLGAPESNQPQHFGDGTRLSIL.

This chain joins TRBV7-2 and TRBJ1-5; 11 bases agree with TRBD1. This CDR3 is 14 amino acids long. V was clipped by 3 bases and J by 8 bases; unmatched bases: 3. Germline-derived CDR1 and CDR2 are SGHTA and FQGNSA. DNA for the CDR3: TGTGCCAGCAGCTTCGGACAGGGGGCAGAGCCCCAGCATTTT. Its protein is CASSFGQGAEPQHF.

This clone was picked up one time. The chain joins TRBV5-4 to TRBJ1-1; D is undetermined. Germline V lookup: CDR1 SGHNT, CDR2 YYREEE (reference sequence). This CDR3 has 13 residues. V was pared by 2 bases and J by 1 base, with 6 bases between. CDR3 in DNA: TGTGCCAGCAGCTTTTACCCGAACACTGAAGCTTTCTTT. This codes for CASSFYPNTEAFF.

The rearrangement links TRBV5-1 to TRBJ1-3, with TRBD1 as a possible D gene (6 bases). The V gene's germline CDR1 is SGHRS and CDR2 YFSETQ. This CDR3 contains 15 residues. The V end lost 2 bases, the J end lost 4 bases, and 13 bases lay between the germline ends. CDR3 in DNA: TGCGCCAGCAGCTTCATAGGGACATCGGGAAACACCATATATTTT. Translated: CASSFIGTSGNTIYF.